This T cell receptor (beta chain) was documented in a study of T cells in Graves' hyperthyroidism and ophthalmopathy. Study as a whole: Peripheral blood specimens were obtained at initial diagnosis, prior to any treatment.

Turning to this clonotype: The junction departs from germline at one end; a sequencing error may be responsible.

RNA transcripts provided the source from which TCR beta CDR3 regions were amplified. RT-PCR in the first round (using the HTBI primer set) targeted the TCR CDR3. Each CDR3 protein is one row after TCRdb ran MiXCR on the multiplex PCR reads. Of under 400,000 distinct CDR3 sequences in the sample, over 15% were seen once. The sample taken for sequencing was blood. The TCR sequence derives from a woman in her 40s with Graves' ophthalmopathy.

Here the CDR3 reads CASNLQNTEAYF. The CDR3, as DNA: TGTGCCAGCAATTTACAGAACACTGAAGCTTACTTT. The chain links TRBV28 to TRBJ1-1; D gene ambiguous. CDR3 size: 12 residues. Germline V CDR1 and CDR2: MDHEN, SYDVKM.